This T cell receptor beta chain originates from a study of cytomegalovirus exposure and HLA in healthy donors. A multiplex PCR was run with 60 Vbeta primers and 13 Jbeta primers. Sequencing was performed with immunoSEQ multiplex PCR; in TCRdb, only in-frame clones are kept and a portion is missing. The table has 150,000 to 200,000 clones, 80% seen once. A word on this clone: Its antigen remains unknown.

Germline values: CDR1 SGHVS, CDR2 FNYEAQ. V lost 5 bases, J lost 6 bases, and 10 bases stayed unmatched. This CDR3 has 15 amino acids. General study results and limits: Highest at DRB1 and lowest at HLA-C, TCR association rates differed among HLA loci in a later analysis. CMV serostatus was the only immune exposure information that was available. A prior analysis recorded that most TCR beta V segments were productive about 87% or about 30% of the time. Generally TCR sequences proved uncommon, though certain public TCRs appeared in numerous donors.

V is TRBV7-6 and J is TRBJ1-5; 7 bases are shared with TRBD1. The origin of this receptor is a woman younger than 45 in good health and CMV-seronegative. Input material: PBMCs. CDR3 residues: CASSTIQGFGQPQHF. For the CDR3, the DNA is TGTGCCAGCAGCACAATACAGGGGTTCGGTCAGCCCCAGCATTTT.